Listed here is a single TCR beta chain. Assay used: immunoSEQ multiplex PCR; TCRdb lists only in-frame clones, some missing. The sample consists of roughly 120,000 clones, 85% of them appearing once. This sample was included in a study of blood T cell repertoires in COVID-19. Whole-study context: Spain, Italy and the United States supplied samples that represented acute and convalescent COVID-19. The cDNA or gDNA used as material had been derived from T cells, B-cell-depleted T cells, or PBMCs.

The CDR3 has 13 residues. The V and J ends lost 0 bases and 8 bases respectively, with 10 bases between them. Germline V gene lookup returns CDR1 GTSNPN and CDR2 SVGIG (reference sequence). The TCR sequence derives from a man older than 75 with acute or convalescent COVID-19. V is TRBV30 and J is TRBJ1-4; D remains unclear. Sequenced: peripheral blood. The CDR3 spells CAWSVIGWEKLFF. For the CDR3, the DNA is TGTGCCTGGAGTGTAATCGGTTGGGAAAAACTGTTTTTT.